This T cell receptor (beta chain) was recovered during a study of Graves' ophthalmopathy and Graves' hyperthyroidism. Notes on the study in general: Blood also held most thyroid clonotypes expanded above 0.001 frequency.

Germline V CDR1 and CDR2: SNHLY, FYNNEI. V was shortened by 8 bases and J by 1 base, with 20 bases between the two germline ends. The CDR3 loop spans 17 amino acids. This clonotype was observed many times. Its target is not known. Pregnant or lactating patients and those with other autoimmune diseases or uncontrolled infections were excluded. The study amplified TCR beta CDR3 regions using RNA transcripts. RT-PCR with HTBI primers came first, then second-round multiplex PCR. TCRdb reprocessed the multiplex PCR reads with MiXCR, giving one entry per CDR3 protein. The sample comprises 300,000 to 350,000 distinct CDR3 sequences, about a sixth of which are singletons, and roughly an eighth rests with the top ten.

This clonotype originated in an adult man with Graves' ophthalmopathy. Sequenced input: peripheral blood. The gene calls are TRBV2 and TRBJ2-2; TRBD2 might be the D (6 bases). The CDR3 nucleotides are TGTGCCAGCGGAGGGTCAAGGAAGACAGAGAACACCGGGGAGCTGTTTTTT. Residues: CASGGSRKTENTGELFF.